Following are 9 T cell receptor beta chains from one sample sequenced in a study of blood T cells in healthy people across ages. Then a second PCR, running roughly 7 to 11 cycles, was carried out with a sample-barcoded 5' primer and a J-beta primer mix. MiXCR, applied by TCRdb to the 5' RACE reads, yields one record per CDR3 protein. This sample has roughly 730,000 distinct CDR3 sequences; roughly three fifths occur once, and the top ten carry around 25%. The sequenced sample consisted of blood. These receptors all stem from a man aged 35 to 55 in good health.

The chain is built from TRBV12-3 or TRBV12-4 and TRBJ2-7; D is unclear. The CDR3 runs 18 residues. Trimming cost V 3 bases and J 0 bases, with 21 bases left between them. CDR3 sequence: CASSFSLQGRISSYEQYF. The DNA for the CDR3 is TGTGCCAGCAGTTTTTCGCTACAAGGGCGTATAAGCTCCTACGAGCAGTACTTC.

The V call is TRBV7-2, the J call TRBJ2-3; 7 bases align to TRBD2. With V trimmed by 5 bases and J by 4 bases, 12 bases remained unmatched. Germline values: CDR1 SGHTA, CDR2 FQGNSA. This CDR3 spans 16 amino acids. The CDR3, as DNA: TGTGCCAGCAGCATCCGACTAGCCACTAGCGCAGATACGCAGTATTTT. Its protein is CASSIRLATSADTQYF.

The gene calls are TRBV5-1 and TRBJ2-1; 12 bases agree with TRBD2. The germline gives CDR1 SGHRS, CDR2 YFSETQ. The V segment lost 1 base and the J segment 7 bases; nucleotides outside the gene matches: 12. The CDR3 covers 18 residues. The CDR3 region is CASSLFLAGGPSTNEQFF. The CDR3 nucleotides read TGCGCCAGCAGCTTGTTCCTAGCGGGAGGGCCGTCTACAAATGAGCAGTTCTTC.

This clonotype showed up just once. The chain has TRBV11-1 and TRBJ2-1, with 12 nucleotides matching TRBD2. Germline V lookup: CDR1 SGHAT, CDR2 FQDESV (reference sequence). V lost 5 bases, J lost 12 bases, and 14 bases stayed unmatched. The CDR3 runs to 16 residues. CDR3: CASSRRALAGGRGQFF. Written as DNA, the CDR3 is TGTGCCAGCAGCCGCAGGGCACTAGCGGGAGGTCGGGGGCAGTTCTTC.

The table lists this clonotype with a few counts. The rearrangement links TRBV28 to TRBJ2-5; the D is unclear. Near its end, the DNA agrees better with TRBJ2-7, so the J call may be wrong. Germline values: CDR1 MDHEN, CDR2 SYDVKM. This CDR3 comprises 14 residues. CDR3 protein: CASSQHLATYEQYF. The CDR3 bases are TGTGCCAGCAGTCAACACCTGGCGACCTACGAGCAGTACTTC.

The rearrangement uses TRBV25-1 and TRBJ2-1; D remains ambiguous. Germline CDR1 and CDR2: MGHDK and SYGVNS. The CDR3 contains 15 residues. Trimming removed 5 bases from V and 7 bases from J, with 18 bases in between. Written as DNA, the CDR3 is TGTGCCAGCAGTACACGCGACATGGAAGGGAATGAGCAGTTCTTC. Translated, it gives CASSTRDMEGNEQFF.

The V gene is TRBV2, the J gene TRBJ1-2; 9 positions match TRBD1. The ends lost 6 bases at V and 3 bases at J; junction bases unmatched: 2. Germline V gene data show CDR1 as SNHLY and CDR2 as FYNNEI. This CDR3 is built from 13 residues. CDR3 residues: CASRQGADYGYTF. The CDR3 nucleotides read TGTGCCAGCAGACAGGGGGCGGACTATGGCTACACCTTC. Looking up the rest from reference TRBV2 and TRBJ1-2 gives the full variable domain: EPEVTQTPSHQVTQMGQEVILRCVPISNHLYFYWYRQILGQKVEFLVSFYNNEISEKSEIFDDQFSVERPDGSNFTLKIRSTKLEDSAMYFCASRQGADYGYTFGSGTRLTVV.

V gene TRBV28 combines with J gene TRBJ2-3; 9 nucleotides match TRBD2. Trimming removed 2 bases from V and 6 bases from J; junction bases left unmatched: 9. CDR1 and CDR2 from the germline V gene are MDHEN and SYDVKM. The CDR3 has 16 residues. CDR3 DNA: TGTGCCAGCAGTTTAAATAGCGGGAGCGAAGCGGATACGCAGTATTTT. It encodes CASSLNSGSEADTQYF.

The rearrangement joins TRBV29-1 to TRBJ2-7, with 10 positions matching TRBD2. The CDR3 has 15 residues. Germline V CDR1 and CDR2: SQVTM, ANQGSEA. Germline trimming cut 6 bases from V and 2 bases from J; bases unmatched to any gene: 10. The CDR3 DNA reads TGCAGCGTCGGGACTAGCGCCCTTGATCCCTACGAGCAGTACTTC. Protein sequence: CSVGTSALDPYEQYF.